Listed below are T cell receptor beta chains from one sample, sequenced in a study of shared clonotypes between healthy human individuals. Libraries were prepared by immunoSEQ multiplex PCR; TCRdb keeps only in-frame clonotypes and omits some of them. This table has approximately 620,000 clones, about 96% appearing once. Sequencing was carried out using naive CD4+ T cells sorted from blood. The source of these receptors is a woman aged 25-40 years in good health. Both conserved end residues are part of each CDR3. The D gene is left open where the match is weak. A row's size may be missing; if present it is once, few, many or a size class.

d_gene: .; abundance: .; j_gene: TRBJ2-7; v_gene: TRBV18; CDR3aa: CASSPPKGYEQYF; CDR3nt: TGTGCCAGCTCACCACCGAAGGGCTACGAGCAGTACTTC
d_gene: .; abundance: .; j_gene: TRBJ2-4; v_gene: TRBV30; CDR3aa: CAWSQLAGISKNIQYF; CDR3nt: TGTGCCTGGAGTCAACTAGCCGGCATAAGCAAAAACATTCAGTACTTC
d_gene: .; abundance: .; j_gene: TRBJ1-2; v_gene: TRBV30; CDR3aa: CAWSLAEGYTF; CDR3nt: TGTGCCTGGAGCCTCGCGGAGGGCTACACCTTC
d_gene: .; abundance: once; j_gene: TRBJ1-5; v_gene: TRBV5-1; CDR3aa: CASSLVGENQPQHF; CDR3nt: TGCGCCAGCAGCTTGGTGGGGGAGAATCAGCCCCAGCATTTT
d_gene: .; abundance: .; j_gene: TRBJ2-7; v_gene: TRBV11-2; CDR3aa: CASSLSGSSYEQYF; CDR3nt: TGTGCCAGCAGCCTTTCGGGGAGCTCCTACGAGCAGTACTTC
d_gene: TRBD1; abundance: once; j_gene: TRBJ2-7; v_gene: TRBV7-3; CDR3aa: CASSLGRGLYEQYF; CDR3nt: TGTGCCAGCAGCTTAGGCAGGGGGCTATACGAGCAGTACTTC
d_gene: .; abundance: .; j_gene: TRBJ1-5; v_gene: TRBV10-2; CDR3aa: CASSEDPQVFNQPQHF; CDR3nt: TGCGCCAGCAGTGAGGACCCCCAAGTTTTCAATCAGCCCCAGCATTTT
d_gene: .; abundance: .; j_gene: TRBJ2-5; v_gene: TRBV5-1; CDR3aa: CASSFQGGRQETQYF; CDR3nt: TGCGCCAGCAGCTTCCAGGGAGGACGACAAGAGACCCAGTACTTC
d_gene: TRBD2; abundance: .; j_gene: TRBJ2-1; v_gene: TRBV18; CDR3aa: CASSPVTGTSFEQFF; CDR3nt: TGTGCCAGCTCACCAGTGACCGGGACTAGTTTTGAGCAGTTCTTC
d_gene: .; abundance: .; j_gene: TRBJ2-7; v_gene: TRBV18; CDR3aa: CASSPGTANYEQYF; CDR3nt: TGTGCCAGCTCACCCGGGACGGCTAACTACGAGCAGTACTTC
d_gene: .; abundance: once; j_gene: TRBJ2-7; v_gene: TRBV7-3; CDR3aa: CASSLNAYEQYF; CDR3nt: TGTGCCAGCAGCTTAAATGCCTACGAGCAGTACTTC